This T cell receptor beta chain is drawn from a study of OX40 agonist ivuxolimab in advanced cancers. CDR3 length: 16 residues. The V gene end was trimmed by 3 bases and the J gene end by 9 bases; junction bases not matched to a gene: 12. Germline loops: CDR1 SGHKS, CDR2 YYEKEE (reference sequence). Profiled with immunoSEQ multiplex PCR; TCRdb holds only in-frame clones, not every one. The repertoire has about 82,000 clones, 83% of them found once; the top ten carry 0.75% to 0.85%. The J gene is TRBJ2-1, the V gene TRBV5-5; 10 nucleotides line up with TRBD1. Sequencing used CD4+ or CD8+ T cells sorted from blood, obtained in a trial of the OX40 agonist ivuxolimab. The clonotype originates from an adult with an advanced solid tumor such as melanoma, head and neck, liver or kidney cancer. The CDR3 DNA sequence: TGTGCCAGCAGCTCGTTTACAGGGACAGGGGTCACTGAGCAGTTCTTC. Protein sequence: CASSSFTGTGVTEQFF.